This T cell receptor beta chain was identified in a study of blood T cell repertoires in COVID-19. Study background: The United States, Italy and Spain were the sources of the acute and convalescent COVID-19 samples. In each case, the material was cDNA or gDNA derived from T cells, B-cell-depleted T cells, or PBMCs.

This CDR3 contains 14 residues. Deletions cut 5 bases from V and 3 bases from J, with 13 bases between. Germline CDR1 reads LNHDA; CDR2 reads SQIVND (reference sequence). In the study's own analysis: The assay estimated nucleated cells by amplifying reference gene primers. Assay used: immunoSEQ multiplex PCR; TCRdb lists only in-frame clones, some missing. That table furnishes V, J and clone size, whereas the DNA furnished D and trimming. The table includes about 240,000 clones, approximately 86% detected once. The V and J genes are TRBV19 and TRBJ1-1; perhaps TRBD1 as D (6 bases). The sequence came from a woman aged 70-85 years with active or convalescent COVID-19. Sequenced input: peripheral blood. In DNA form, the CDR3 reads TGTGCCAGTAGTGAATGGCCAGGGGACACTGAAGCTTTCTTT. Residues: CASSEWPGDTEAFF.